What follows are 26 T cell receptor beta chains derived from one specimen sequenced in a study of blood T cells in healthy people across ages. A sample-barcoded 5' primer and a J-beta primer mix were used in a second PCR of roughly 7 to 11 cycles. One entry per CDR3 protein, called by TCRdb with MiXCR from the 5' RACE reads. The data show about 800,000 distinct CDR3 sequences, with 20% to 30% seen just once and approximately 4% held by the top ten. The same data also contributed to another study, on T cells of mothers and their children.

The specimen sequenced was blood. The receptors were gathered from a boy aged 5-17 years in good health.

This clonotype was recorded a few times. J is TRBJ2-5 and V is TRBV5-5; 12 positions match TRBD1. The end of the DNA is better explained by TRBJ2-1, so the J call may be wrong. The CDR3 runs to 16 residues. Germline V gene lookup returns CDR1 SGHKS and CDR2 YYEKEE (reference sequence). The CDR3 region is CASSLEGDRGLYEQFF. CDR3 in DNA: TGTGCCAGCAGCTTGGAGGGGGACAGGGGGCTTTATGAGCAGTTCTTC.

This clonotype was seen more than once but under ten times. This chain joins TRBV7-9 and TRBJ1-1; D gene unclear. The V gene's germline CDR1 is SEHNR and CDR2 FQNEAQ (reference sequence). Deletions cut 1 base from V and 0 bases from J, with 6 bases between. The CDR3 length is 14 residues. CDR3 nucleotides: TGTGCCAGCAGCTTAGAGTGGGTGAACACTGAAGCTTTCTTT. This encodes CASSLEWVNTEAFF.

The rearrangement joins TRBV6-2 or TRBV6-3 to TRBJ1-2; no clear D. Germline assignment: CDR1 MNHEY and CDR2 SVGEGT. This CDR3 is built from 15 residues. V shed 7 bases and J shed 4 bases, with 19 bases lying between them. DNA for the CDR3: TGTGCCAGCAAAGAGCGTGGGCAGCGTTCCTATGGCTACACCTTC. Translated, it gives CASKERGQRSYGYTF.

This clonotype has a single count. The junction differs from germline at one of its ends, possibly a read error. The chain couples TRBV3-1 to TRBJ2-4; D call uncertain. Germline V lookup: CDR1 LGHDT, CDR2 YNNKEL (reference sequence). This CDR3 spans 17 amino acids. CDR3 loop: CASSQDLGNIAKTIQYF. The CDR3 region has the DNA TGTGCCAGCAGCCAAGACTTGGGGAACATAGCCAAAACCATTCAGTACTTC.

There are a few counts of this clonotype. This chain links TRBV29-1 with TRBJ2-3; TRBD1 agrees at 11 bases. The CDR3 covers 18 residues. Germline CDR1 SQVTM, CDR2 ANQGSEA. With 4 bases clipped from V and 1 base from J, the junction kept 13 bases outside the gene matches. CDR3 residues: CSVAGQGETVWGTDTQYF. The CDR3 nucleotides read TGCAGCGTTGCGGGACAGGGGGAGACTGTTTGGGGCACAGATACGCAGTATTTT.

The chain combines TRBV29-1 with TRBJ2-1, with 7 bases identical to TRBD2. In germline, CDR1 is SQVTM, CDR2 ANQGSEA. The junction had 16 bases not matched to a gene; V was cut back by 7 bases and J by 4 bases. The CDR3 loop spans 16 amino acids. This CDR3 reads CSGLGSLAAGYNEQFF. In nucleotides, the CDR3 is TGCAGCGGGCTTGGATCCCTAGCGGCAGGATACAATGAGCAGTTCTTC.

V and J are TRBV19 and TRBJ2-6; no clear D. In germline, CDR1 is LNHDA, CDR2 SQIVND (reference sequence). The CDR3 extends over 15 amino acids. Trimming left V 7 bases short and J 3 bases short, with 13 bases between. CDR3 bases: TGTGCCAGTACCAACCCCGGATTTGGGGCCAACGTCCTGACTTTC. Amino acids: CASTNPGFGANVLTF.

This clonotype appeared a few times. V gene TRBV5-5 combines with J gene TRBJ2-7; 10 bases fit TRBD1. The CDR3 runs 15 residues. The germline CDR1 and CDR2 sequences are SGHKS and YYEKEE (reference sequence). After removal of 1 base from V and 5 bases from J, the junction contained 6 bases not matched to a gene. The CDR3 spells CASSLKGTGEDEQYF. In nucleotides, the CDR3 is TGTGCCAGCAGCTTGAAGGGGACAGGGGAGGACGAGCAGTACTTC.

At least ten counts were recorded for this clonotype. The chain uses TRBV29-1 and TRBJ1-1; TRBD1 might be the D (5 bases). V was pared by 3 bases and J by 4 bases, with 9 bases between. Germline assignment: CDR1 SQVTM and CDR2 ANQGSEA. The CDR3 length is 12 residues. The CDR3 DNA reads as TGCAGCGTTGACAGGGTCGGCACTGAAGCTTTCTTT. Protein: CSVDRVGTEAFF. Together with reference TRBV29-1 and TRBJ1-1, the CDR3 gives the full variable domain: SAVISQKPSRDICQRGTSLTIQCQVDSQVTMMFWYRQQPGQSLTLIATANQGSEATYESGFVIDKFPISRPNLTFSTLTVSNMSPEDSSIYLCSVDRVGTEAFFGQGTRLTVV.

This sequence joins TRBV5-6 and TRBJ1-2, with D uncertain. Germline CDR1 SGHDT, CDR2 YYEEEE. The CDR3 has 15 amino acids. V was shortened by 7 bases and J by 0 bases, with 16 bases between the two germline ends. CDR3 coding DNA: TGTGCCAGCGGCCCCTTCGACCGCGCTAACTATGGCTACACCTTC. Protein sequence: CASGPFDRANYGYTF.

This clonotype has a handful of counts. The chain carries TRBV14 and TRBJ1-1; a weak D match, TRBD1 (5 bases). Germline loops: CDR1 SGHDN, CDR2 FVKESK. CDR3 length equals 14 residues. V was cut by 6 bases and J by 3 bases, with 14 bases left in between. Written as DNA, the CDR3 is TGTGCCAGCAGTCGTATTACAGGTTACACTGAAGCTTTCTTT. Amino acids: CASSRITGYTEAFF.

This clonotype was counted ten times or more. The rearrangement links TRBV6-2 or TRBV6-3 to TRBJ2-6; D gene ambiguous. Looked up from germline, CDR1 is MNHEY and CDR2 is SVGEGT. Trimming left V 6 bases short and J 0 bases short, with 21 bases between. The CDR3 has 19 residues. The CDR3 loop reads CASSPFMMIVDSGANVLTF. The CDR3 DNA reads TGTGCCAGCAGCCCCTTCATGATGATAGTCGACTCTGGGGCCAACGTCCTGACTTTC.

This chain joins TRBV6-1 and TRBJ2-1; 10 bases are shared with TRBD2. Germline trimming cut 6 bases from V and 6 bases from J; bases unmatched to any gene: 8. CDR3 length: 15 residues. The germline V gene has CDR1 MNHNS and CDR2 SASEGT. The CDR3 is CASSALAGVGNEQFF. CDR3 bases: TGTGCCAGCAGCGCCCTAGCGGGAGTTGGCAATGAGCAGTTCTTC.

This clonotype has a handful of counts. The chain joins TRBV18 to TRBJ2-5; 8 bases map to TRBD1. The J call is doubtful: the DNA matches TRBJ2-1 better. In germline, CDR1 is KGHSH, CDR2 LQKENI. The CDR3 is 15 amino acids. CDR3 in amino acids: CASSPSPDRADEQFF. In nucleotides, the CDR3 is TGTGCCAGCTCACCTTCGCCGGACAGGGCCGATGAGCAGTTCTTC.

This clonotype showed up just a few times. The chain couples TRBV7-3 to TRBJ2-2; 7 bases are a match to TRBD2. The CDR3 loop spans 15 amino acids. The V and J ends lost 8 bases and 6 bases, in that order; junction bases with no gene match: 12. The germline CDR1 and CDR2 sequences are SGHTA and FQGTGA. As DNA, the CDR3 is TGTGCCAGCTCTCCCACCGGGACTACCCCCGGGGAGCTGTTTTTT. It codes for CASSPTGTTPGELFF.

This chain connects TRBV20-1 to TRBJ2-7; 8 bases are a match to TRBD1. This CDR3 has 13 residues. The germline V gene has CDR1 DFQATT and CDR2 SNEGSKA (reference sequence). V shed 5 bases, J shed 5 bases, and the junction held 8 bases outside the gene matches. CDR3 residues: CSAFDRGKNEQYF. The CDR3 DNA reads TGCAGTGCTTTCGACAGGGGTAAGAACGAGCAGTACTTC.

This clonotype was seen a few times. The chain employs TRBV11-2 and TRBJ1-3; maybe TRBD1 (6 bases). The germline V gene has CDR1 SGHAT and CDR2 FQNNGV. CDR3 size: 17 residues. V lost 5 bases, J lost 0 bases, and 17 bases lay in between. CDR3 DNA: TGTGCCAGCAGCCCCCGCGGGGGGGGCAACTCTGGAAACACCATATATTTT. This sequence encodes CASSPRGGGNSGNTIYF.

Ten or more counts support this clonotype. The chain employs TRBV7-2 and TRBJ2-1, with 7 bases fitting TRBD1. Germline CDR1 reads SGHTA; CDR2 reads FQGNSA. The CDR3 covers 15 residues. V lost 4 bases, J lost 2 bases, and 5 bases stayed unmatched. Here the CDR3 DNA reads TGTGCCAGCAGCTCACAGGGGTTTGCCTACAATGAGCAGTTCTTC. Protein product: CASSSQGFAYNEQFF.

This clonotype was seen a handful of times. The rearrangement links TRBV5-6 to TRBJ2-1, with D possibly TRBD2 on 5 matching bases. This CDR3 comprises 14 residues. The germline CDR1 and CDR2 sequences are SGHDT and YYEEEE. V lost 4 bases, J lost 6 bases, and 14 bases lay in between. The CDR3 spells CASSAGSGINEQFF. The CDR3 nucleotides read TGTGCCAGCAGCGCCGGCTCGGGAATCAATGAGCAGTTCTTC.

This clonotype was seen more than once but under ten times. CDR3 amino acids: CSAPRGNQPQHF. The CDR3, as DNA: TGCAGTGCTCCACGAGGGAATCAGCCCCAGCATTTT. The V call is TRBV20-1, the J call TRBJ1-5; D is unresolved. V was pared by 5 bases and J by 4 bases, with 9 bases between. The germline V gene encodes CDR1 DFQATT and CDR2 SNEGSKA (reference sequence). CDR3 size: 12 residues.

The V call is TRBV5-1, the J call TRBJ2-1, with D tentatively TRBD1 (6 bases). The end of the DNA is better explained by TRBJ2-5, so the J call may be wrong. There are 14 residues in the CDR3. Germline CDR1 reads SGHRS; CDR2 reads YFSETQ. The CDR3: CASSTGTLQETQYF. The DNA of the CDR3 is TGCGCCAGCAGCACAGGGACCCTCCAAGAGACCCAGTACTTC.

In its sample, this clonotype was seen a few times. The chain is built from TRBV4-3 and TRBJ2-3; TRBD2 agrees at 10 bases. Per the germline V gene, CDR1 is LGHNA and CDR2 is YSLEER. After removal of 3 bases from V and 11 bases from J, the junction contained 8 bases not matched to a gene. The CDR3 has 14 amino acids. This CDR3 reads CASSHLERGGGQYF. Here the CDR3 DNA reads TGCGCCAGCAGCCATTTAGAGCGGGGGGGAGGGCAGTATTTT.

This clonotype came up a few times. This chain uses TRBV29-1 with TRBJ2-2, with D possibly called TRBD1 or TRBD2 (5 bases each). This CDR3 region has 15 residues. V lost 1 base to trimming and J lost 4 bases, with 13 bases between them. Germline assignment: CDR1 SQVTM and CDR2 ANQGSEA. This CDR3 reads CSVEGTAGSTGELFF. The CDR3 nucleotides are TGCAGCGTTGAAGGAACGGCAGGGAGCACCGGGGAGCTGTTTTTT.

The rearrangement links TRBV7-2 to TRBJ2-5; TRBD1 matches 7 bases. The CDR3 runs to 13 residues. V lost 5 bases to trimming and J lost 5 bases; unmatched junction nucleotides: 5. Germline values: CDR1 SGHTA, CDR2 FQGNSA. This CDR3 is CASSMNRGETQYF. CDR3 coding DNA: TGTGCCAGCAGCATGAACAGGGGTGAGACCCAGTACTTC.

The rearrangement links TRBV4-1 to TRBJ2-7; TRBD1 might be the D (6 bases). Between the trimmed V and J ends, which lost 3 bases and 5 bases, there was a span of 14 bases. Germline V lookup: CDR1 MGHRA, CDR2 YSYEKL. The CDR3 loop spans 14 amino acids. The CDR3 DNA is TGCGCCAGCAGCCACGTGGACAGTTCCCACGAGCAGTACTTC. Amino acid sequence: CASSHVDSSHEQYF.

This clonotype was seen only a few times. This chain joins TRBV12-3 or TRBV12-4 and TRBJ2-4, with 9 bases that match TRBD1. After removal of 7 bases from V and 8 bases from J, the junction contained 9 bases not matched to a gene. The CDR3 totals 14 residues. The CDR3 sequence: CASTVTGTGYIQYF. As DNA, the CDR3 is TGTGCCAGCACCGTCACCGGGACAGGGTACATTCAGTACTTC.